The TCR beta chain under discussion was sequenced for a study of T cells in tuberculosis. Profiling relied on immunoSEQ multiplex PCR, and the TCRdb table lists in-frame clones only, not all of them. The sample includes about 23,000 clones, approximately 97% seen only once; the top ten take 6.2%. The V gene's germline CDR1 is MNHEY and CDR2 SMNVEV (reference sequence). CDR3 length: 17 residues. V gave up 5 bases and J gave up 2 bases; unmatched junction bases: 9. This receptor was taken from a donor between 10 and 29 years old with latent tuberculosis or without tuberculosis infection. Sequencing was carried out using PBMCs. The rearrangement links TRBV27 to TRBJ2-1; 10 bases match TRBD2. Here the CDR3 DNA reads TGTGCCAGCAGTCCCATCCAACTAGCGGGAACCTACAATGAGCAGTTCTTC. It encodes CASSPIQLAGTYNEQFF.